This is a list of T cell receptor beta chains from one sample in a study of lymphopenia after photon versus proton radiotherapy. Using immunoSEQ multiplex PCR, the repertoire was profiled, and TCRdb retains in-frame clones only, with some absent. Found here are tens of thousands of clones, roughly 84% of them singletons; the top ten hold under 13%. The sequencing used peripheral blood, collected from a patient treated with proton-based radiotherapy. The receptors shown here come from a woman between 65 and 79 years old with pancreatic cancer. Some clones in this sample may be carry-over from other donors' samples. The CDR3 runs from the conserved cysteine through the conserved F or W. Fields, in order: D gene, clone size, J gene, V gene, CDR3 DNA, CDR3 protein. The D gene is left open where the match is weak. Part of the rows lack a size; the others show once, few, many or a class for expanded clones.

D: NA
size: NA
J: TRBJ1-1
V: TRBV7-3
DNA: TGTGCCAGCAGCTTAACGGAGGGTGGCGAAGCTTTCTTT
CDR3: CASSLTEGGEAFF

D: TRBD2
size: NA
J: TRBJ2-7
V: TRBV5-1
DNA: TGCGCCAGCAGTCCACAAGGGACTAGCGGGAGTTACGAGCAGTACTTC
CDR3: CASSPQGTSGSYEQYF

D: NA
size: NA
J: TRBJ1-6
V: TRBV27
DNA: TGTGCCAGCAGTTCGGACTACTCCTATAATTCACCCCTCCACTTT
CDR3: CASSSDYSYNSPLHF

D: TRBD1
size: NA
J: TRBJ1-5
V: TRBV2
DNA: TGTGCCAGCAGTGCGGAACCGGGACAGGGGGCTAAGCCCCAGCATTTT
CDR3: CASSAEPGQGAKPQHF

D: NA
size: NA
J: TRBJ2-7
V: TRBV20-1
DNA: TGCAGTGCTTTTAACTACGAGCAGTACTTC
CDR3: CSAFNYEQYF

D: TRBD2
size: once
J: TRBJ2-3
V: TRBV30
DNA: TGTGCCTGGAGTCCCCGGGAGGGTGGAGATACGCAGTATTTT
CDR3: CAWSPREGGDTQYF

D: NA
size: few
J: TRBJ1-2
V: TRBV5-1
DNA: TGCGCCAGCAGCTTAGGACAGACTCCTCTGGGCTACACCTTC
CDR3: CASSLGQTPLGYTF

D: NA
size: NA
J: TRBJ1-3
V: TRBV19
DNA: TGTGCCAGTAGTATAGGTCCGATCGGAGGCTCTGGAAACACCATATATTTT
CDR3: CASSIGPIGGSGNTIYF

D: NA
size: NA
J: TRBJ2-6
V: TRBV10-3
DNA: TGTGCCATCAGCCCGGAGGCAGCTGGGGCCAACGTCCTGACTTTC
CDR3: CAISPEAAGANVLTF

D: NA
size: NA
J: TRBJ1-5
V: TRBV6-6
DNA: TGTGCCAGTCAGGGAGGCGGCCAGCCCCAGCATTTT
CDR3: CASQGGGQPQHF

D: NA
size: NA
J: TRBJ1-5
V: TRBV19
DNA: TGTGCCACCATGGACAGACCCAATCAGCCCCAGCATTTT
CDR3: CATMDRPNQPQHF

D: NA
size: NA
J: TRBJ2-7
V: TRBV18
DNA: TGTGCCAGCTCACCGGAGCTCAGGGGTGACGAGCAGTACTTC
CDR3: CASSPELRGDEQYF

D: NA
size: NA
J: TRBJ2-5
V: TRBV4-1
DNA: TGCGCCAGCAGCCAAGTACTAGCTGGGATGCAGGAGACCCAGTACTTC
CDR3: CASSQVLAGMQETQYF

D: NA
size: NA
J: TRBJ1-2
V: TRBV7-8
DNA: TGTGCCAGCAGCTTAGGAGGATTTAACTATGGCTACACCTTC
CDR3: CASSLGGFNYGYTF